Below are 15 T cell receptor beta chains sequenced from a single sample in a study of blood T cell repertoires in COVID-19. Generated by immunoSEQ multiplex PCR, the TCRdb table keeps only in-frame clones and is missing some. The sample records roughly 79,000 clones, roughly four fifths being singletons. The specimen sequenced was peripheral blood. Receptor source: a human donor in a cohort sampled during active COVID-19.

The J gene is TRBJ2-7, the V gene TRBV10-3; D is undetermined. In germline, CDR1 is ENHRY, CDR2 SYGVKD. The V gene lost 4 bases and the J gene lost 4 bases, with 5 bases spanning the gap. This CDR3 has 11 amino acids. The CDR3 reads CAISGEYEQYF. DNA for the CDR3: TGTGCCATCAGTGGAGAGTACGAGCAGTACTTC.

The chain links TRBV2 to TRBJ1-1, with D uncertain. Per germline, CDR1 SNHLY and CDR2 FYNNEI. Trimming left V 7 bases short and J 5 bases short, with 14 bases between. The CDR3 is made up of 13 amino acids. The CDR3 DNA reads TGTGCCAGCATATCAACGGGGAGGACTGAAGCTTTCTTT. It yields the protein CASISTGRTEAFF. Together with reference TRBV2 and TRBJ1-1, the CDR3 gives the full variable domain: EPEVTQTPSHQVTQMGQEVILRCVPISNHLYFYWYRQILGQKVEFLVSFYNNEISEKSEIFDDQFSVERPDGSNFTLKIRSTKLEDSAMYFCASISTGRTEAFFGQGTRLTVV.

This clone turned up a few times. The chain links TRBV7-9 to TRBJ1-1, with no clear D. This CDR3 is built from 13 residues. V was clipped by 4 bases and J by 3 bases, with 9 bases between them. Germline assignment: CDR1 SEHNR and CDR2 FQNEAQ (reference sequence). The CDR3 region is CASSYGEYTEAFF. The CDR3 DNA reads TGTGCCAGCAGCTATGGGGAGTACACTGAAGCTTTCTTT.

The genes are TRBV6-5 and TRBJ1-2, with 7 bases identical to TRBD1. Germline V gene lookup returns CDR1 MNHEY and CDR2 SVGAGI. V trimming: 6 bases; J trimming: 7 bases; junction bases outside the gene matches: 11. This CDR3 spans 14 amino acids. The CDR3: CASRPDRDPAGYTF. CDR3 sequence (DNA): TGTGCCAGCAGACCTGACAGGGATCCGGCTGGCTACACCTTC.

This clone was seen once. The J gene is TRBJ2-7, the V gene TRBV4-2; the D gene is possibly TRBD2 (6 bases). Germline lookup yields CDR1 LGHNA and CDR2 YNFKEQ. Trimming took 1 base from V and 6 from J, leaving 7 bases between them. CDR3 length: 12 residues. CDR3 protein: CASSQGRGEQYF. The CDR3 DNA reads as TGTGCCAGCAGCCAAGGGAGGGGCGAGCAGTACTTC.

CDR3 sequence: CASSDSRPGGPSEQYF. Written as DNA, the CDR3 is TGTGCCAGCAGCGACAGTAGGCCCGGCGGCCCCTCCGAGCAGTACTTC. This chain links TRBV2 with TRBJ2-7; TRBD1 might be the D (5 bases). The germline V and J ends were trimmed by 6 bases and 6 bases, with 24 bases remaining between them. Germline CDR1 is SNHLY and CDR2 is FYNNEI. CDR3 length: 16 residues. Full variable domain (outside the CDR3, taken from reference TRBV2 and TRBJ2-7): EPEVTQTPSHQVTQMGQEVILRCVPISNHLYFYWYRQILGQKVEFLVSFYNNEISEKSEIFDDQFSVERPDGSNFTLKIRSTKLEDSAMYFCASSDSRPGGPSEQYFGPGTRLTVT.

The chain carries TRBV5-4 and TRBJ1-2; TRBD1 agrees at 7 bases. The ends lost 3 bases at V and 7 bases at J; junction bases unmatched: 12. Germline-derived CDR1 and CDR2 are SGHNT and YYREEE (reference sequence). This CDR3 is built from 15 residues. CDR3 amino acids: CASSSAGTVWSGYTF. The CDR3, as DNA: TGTGCCAGCAGCTCAGCCGGGACAGTCTGGTCTGGCTACACCTTC.

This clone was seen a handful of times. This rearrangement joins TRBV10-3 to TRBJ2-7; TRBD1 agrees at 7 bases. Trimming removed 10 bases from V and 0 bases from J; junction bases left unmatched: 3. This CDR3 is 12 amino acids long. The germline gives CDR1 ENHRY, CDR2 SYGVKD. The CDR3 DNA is TGTGCCACGACAGGGAACTCCTACGAGCAGTACTTC. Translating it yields CATTGNSYEQYF.

The CDR3 DNA is TGTGCCAGCTGGGGGGGCCAGGGTAACACAGATACGCAGTATTTT. The encoded protein is CASWGGQGNTDTQYF. The genes are TRBV5-6 and TRBJ2-3; D is perhaps TRBD2 (7 bases). This CDR3 spans 15 amino acids. Trimming pared 7 bases from V and 2 bases from J, leaving 17 bases between. Germline V lookup: CDR1 SGHDT, CDR2 YYEEEE.

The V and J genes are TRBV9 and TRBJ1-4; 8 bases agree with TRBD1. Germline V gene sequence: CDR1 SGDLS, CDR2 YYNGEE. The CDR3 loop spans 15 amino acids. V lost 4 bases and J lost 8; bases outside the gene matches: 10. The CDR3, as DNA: TGTGCCAGCAGCCCTCACGTTGACAGGGGAGAAAAACTGTTTTTT. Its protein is CASSPHVDRGEKLFF. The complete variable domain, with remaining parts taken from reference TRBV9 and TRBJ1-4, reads DSGVTQTPKHLITATGQRVTLRCSPRSGDLSVYWYQQSLDQGLQFLIQYYNGEERAKGNILERFSAQQFPDLHSELNLSSLELGDSALYFCASSPHVDRGEKLFFGSGTQLSVL.

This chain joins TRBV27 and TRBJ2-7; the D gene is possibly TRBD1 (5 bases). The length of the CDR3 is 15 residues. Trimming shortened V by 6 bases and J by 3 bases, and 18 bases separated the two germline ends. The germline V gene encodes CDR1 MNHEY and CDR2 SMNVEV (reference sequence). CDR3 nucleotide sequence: TGTGCCAGCAGGCCACTGAAGGGGTCCGACTACGAGCAGTACTTC. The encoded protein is CASRPLKGSDYEQYF.

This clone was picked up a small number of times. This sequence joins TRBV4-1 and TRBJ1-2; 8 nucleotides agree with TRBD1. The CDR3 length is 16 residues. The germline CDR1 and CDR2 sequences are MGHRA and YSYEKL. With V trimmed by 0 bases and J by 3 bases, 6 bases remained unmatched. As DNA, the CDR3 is TGCGCCAGCAGCCAAGATAAATTGGACAGGGACTATGGCTACACCTTC. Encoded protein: CASSQDKLDRDYGYTF.

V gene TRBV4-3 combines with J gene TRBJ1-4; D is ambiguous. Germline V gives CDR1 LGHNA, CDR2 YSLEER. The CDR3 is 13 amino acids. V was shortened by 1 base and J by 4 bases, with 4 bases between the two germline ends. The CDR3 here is CASSQVRNEKLFF. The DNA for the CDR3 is TGCGCCAGCAGCCAAGTCCGTAATGAAAAACTGTTTTTT.

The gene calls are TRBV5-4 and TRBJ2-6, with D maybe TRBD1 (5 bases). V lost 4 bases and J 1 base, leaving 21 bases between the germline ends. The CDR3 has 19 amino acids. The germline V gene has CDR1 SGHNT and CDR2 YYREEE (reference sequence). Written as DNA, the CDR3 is TGTGCCAGCAGCCAGGTCGTAGATAGGGGTACTTCTGGGGCCAACGTCCTGACTTTC. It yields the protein CASSQVVDRGTSGANVLTF. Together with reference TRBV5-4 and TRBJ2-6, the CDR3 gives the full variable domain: ETGVTQSPTHLIKTRGQQVTLRCSSQSGHNTVSWYQQALGQGPQFIFQYYREEENGRGNFPPRFSGLQFPNYSSELNVNALELDDSALYLCASSQVVDRGTSGANVLTFGAGSRLTVL.

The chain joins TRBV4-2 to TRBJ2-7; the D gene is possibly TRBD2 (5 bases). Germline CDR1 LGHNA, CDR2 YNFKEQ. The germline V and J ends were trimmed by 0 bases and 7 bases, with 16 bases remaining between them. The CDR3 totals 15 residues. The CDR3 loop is CASSQEFNTRGEQYF. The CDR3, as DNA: TGTGCCAGCAGCCAAGAGTTTAACACACGGGGAGAGCAGTACTTC.